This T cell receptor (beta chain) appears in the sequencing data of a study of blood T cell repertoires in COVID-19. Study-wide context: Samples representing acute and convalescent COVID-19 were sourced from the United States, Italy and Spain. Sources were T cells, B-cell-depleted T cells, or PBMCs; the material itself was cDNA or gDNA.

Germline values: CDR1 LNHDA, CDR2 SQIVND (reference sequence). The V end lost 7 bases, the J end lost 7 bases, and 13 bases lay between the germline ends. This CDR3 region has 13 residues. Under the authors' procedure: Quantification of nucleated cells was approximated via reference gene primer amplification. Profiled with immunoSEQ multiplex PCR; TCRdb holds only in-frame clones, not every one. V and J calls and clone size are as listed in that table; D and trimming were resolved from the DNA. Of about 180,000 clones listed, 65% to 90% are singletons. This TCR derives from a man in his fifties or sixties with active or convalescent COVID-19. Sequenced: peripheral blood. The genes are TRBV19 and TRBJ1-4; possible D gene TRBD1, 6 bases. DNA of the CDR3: TGTGCCAGTAAGAGGGGGTACGGTGAAAAACTGTTTTTT. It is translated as CASKRGYGEKLFF.